This note documents a single T cell receptor beta chain sequence. These data originate in a study of blood T cell repertoires in COVID-19. Study-wide context: Spain, Italy and the United States supplied samples that represented acute and convalescent COVID-19.

Under the authors' procedure: Reference gene primers were amplified, and this amplification served to estimate nucleated cell counts. This table comes from immunoSEQ multiplex PCR, and its TCRdb copy is limited to in-frame clones, with some not included. The DNA was the basis for D and trimming; V, J and clone size are from that table. Among about 130,000 clones, approximately 83% were seen once, and the ten largest hold around 9.8%. In germline, CDR1 is MDHEN, CDR2 SYDVKM. With 3 bases removed from V and 2 bases from J, the gap between germline ends came to 9 bases. The CDR3 runs to 14 residues. The rearrangement uses TRBV28 and TRBJ2-3, with TRBD2 as a possible D gene (6 bases). The sequencing input was peripheral blood. The sequence came from a man in his forties or fifties with active or convalescent COVID-19. CDR3 DNA sequence: TGTGCCAGCAGTTTGGGGGGTTCCACAGATACGCAGTATTTT. Translation gives CASSLGGSTDTQYF.